The 16 T cell receptor beta chains below all came from one sample that was sequenced in a study of blood T cell repertoires in COVID-19. Measured with immunoSEQ multiplex PCR; TCRdb has only the in-frame clones, and not every one. The data contain about 160,000 clones, approximately 81% of them singletons. The specimen sequenced was peripheral blood. These receptors originate from a middle-aged man with acute or convalescent COVID-19.

The chain employs TRBV30 and TRBJ2-2, with 7 nucleotides matching TRBD1. CDR3 length equals 14 residues. In germline, CDR1 is GTSNPN, CDR2 SVGIG (reference sequence). V shed 4 bases, J shed 0 bases, and the junction held 2 bases outside the gene matches. CDR3 in DNA: TGTGCCTGGACCGGGACAGCGAACACCGGGGAGCTGTTTTTT. It specifies CAWTGTANTGELFF.

The chain is built from TRBV4-1 and TRBJ2-1, with a possible D match to TRBD2 (6 bases). Trimming shortened V by 0 bases and J by 8 bases, and 11 bases separated the two germline ends. The CDR3 extends over 14 amino acids. Germline CDR1 MGHRA, CDR2 YSYEKL. CDR3 sequence: CASSQELGGYEQFF. CDR3 bases: TGCGCCAGCAGCCAAGAGTTAGGAGGGTATGAGCAGTTCTTC.

The gene calls are TRBV12-3 or TRBV12-4 and TRBJ1-1; TRBD1 matches 7 bases. The V gene end was trimmed by 6 bases and the J gene end by 4 bases; junction bases not matched to a gene: 5. CDR3 size: 13 residues. The CDR3 DNA follows: TGTGCCAGCAGACCCGGACAGGCCACTGAAGCTTTCTTT. Translation: CASRPGQATEAFF.

The chain employs TRBV6-2 or TRBV6-3 and TRBJ2-1; 7 bases align to TRBD2. The CDR3 has 17 amino acids. The junction had 13 bases not matched to a gene; V was cut back by 2 bases and J by 6 bases. CDR1 is MNHEY and CDR2 is SVGEGT in the germline V gene. CDR3 region: CASSYPMGGESFNEQFF. CDR3 DNA sequence: TGTGCCAGCAGTTACCCGATGGGGGGGGAGAGTTTCAATGAGCAGTTCTTC.

CDR3 nucleotides: TGTGCCAGCAGCCGGAGGATCACCCAAGAGACCCAGTACTTC. Its protein is CASSRRITQETQYF. The chain has TRBV7-9 and TRBJ2-5; tentatively, D is TRBD2 (5 bases). CDR1 is SEHNR and CDR2 is FQNEAQ in the germline V gene (reference sequence). This CDR3 is built from 14 residues. V lost 5 bases and J 1 base, leaving 11 bases between the germline ends.

This clone was detected only once. This rearrangement joins TRBV6-5 to TRBJ2-7; D might be TRBD1 (6 bases). The V end was cut by 6 bases, the J end by 1 base, with 16 bases between. The CDR3 covers 15 residues. Germline CDR1 is MNHEY and CDR2 is SVGAGI. The DNA for the CDR3 is TGTGCCAGCAGATCTGGACAGACTTCTTCCTACGAGCAGTACTTC. This gives the protein CASRSGQTSSYEQYF.

J is TRBJ1-4 and V is TRBV30; D is uncertain. Germline V gene data show CDR1 as GTSNPN and CDR2 as SVGIG (reference sequence). V was clipped by 3 bases and J by 8 bases, with 13 bases between them. The CDR3 is 13 amino acids. CDR3 region: CAWSSGRGEKLFF. The CDR3 DNA follows: TGTGCCTGGAGCTCCGGGAGAGGAGAAAAACTGTTTTTT.

The chain uses TRBV5-8 and TRBJ1-2; D unclear. The ends were cut back, 4 bases at V and 7 bases at J, with 14 bases in the middle. Looked up from germline, CDR1 is SGHTS and CDR2 is YDEGEE. The CDR3 sequence is 13 residues long. The CDR3, as DNA: TGTGCCAGCAGCCCCCGCGGGGTCGGTGGCTACACCTTC. This sequence encodes CASSPRGVGGYTF.

The V gene is TRBV19, the J gene TRBJ2-3; 8 positions match TRBD1. After removal of 3 bases from V and 3 bases from J, the junction contained 11 bases not matched to a gene. The CDR3 runs 17 residues. Looked up from germline, CDR1 is LNHDA and CDR2 is SQIVND (reference sequence). The CDR3 region is CASSMIGQGARTDTQYF. CDR3 in DNA: TGTGCCAGTAGTATGATCGGGCAGGGGGCAAGAACAGATACGCAGTATTTT.

V usage is TRBV24-1 and J usage is TRBJ1-2, with a weak D call TRBD1 (6 bases). The CDR3 extends over 13 amino acids. Germline CDR1 KGHDR, CDR2 SFDVKD. Trimming took off 3 bases at V and 8 bases at J, with 12 bases between the two ends. CDR3 in amino acids: CATSDPGDVGYTF. CDR3 bases: TGTGCCACCAGTGATCCAGGGGACGTCGGCTACACCTTC.

This chain uses TRBV7-2 with TRBJ1-5; TRBD1 matches 8 bases. Germline V gives CDR1 SGHTA, CDR2 FQGNSA. V trimming: 1 base; J trimming: 2 bases; junction bases outside the gene matches: 10. CDR3 length: 18 residues. The CDR3 nucleotides read TGTGCCAGCAGCTTAGATACAGGGGGTTTAATTGGCAATCAGCCCCAGCATTTT. Protein product: CASSLDTGGLIGNQPQHF. Variable domain in full (rest from reference TRBV7-2 and TRBJ1-5): GAGVSQSPSNKVTEKGKDVELRCDPISGHTALYWYRQSLGQGLEFLIYFQGNSAPDKSGLPSDRFSAERTGGSVSTLTIQRTQQEDSAVYLCASSLDTGGLIGNQPQHFGDGTRLSIL.

This clone was seen only a few times. The chain employs TRBV4-1 and TRBJ1-5, with 7 bases that match TRBD1. V lost 4 bases, J lost 4 bases, and 7 bases stayed unmatched. Germline V gene data show CDR1 as MGHRA and CDR2 as YSYEKL. The CDR3 has 15 residues. DNA of the CDR3: TGCGCCAGCAGCCTAGGGACAGCTTCAAATCAGCCCCAGCATTTT. Translation gives CASSLGTASNQPQHF.

In this sample, this clone turned up once. The chain couples TRBV9 to TRBJ2-1; a weak D match, TRBD1 (6 bases). The V gene lost 0 bases and the J gene lost 5 bases, with 9 bases spanning the gap. This CDR3 region has 14 residues. Germline V lookup: CDR1 SGDLS, CDR2 YYNGEE. The CDR3 DNA is TGTGCCAGCAGCGTAGCAGGGGCGAACAATGAGCAGTTCTTC. Encoded protein: CASSVAGANNEQFF.

This rearrangement joins TRBV12-3 or TRBV12-4 to TRBJ1-2; the match to TRBD1 covers 9 bases. This CDR3 spans 13 amino acids. Trimming cost V 7 bases and J 7 bases; bases outside gene matches: 7. Here the CDR3 reads CASKAQGASGYTF. DNA of the CDR3: TGTGCCAGCAAGGCACAGGGGGCTAGTGGCTACACCTTC.

This clone came up a few times. The rearrangement joins TRBV19 to TRBJ2-7; no firm D call. The CDR3 length is 12 residues. Trimming removed 5 bases from V and 2 bases from J, with 7 bases in between. Germline V lookup: CDR1 LNHDA, CDR2 SQIVND (reference sequence). The CDR3 is CASSSGAYEQYF. The CDR3 nucleotides read TGTGCCAGTAGTTCCGGAGCCTACGAGCAGTACTTC.

The chain links TRBV6-2 or TRBV6-3 to TRBJ2-2; 8 bases are shared with TRBD2. The germline gives CDR1 MNHEY, CDR2 SVGEGT. V shed 2 bases, J shed 9 bases, and the junction held 5 bases outside the gene matches. This CDR3 is 14 amino acids long. DNA for the CDR3: TGTGCCAGCAGTTACCAGCGGGGGATCCGGGAGCTGTTTTTT. As protein: CASSYQRGIRELFF.